This T cell receptor beta chain was identified during a study of T cell responses to AZD1222 COVID-19 vaccine. The V and J ends lost 3 bases and 1 base, in that order; junction bases with no gene match: 3. CDR1 and CDR2 (germline): PRHDT, FYEKMQ (reference sequence). CDR3 length equals 15 residues. The data were produced by immunoSEQ multiplex PCR, yet TCRdb's version contains in-frame clones alone and is incomplete. The sample includes some 130,000 clones, about 89% of them seen just once. The TCR was taken from an adult in good health. V gene TRBV13 combines with J gene TRBJ2-7; 10 positions agree with TRBD2. This sample comprised peripheral blood, obtained on day 0 of AZD1222 vaccination. The CDR3 loop is CASSLGLALSYEQYF. CDR3 coding DNA: TGTGCCAGCAGCTTGGGACTAGCGTTGTCCTACGAGCAGTACTTC.